This T cell receptor (beta chain) is from a study of blood T cell repertoires in COVID-19. The overall study: Italy, Spain and the United States were the sources of the convalescent and acute COVID-19 samples. PBMCs, B-cell-depleted T cells, or T cells were the source of the cDNA or gDNA that made up the material.

This CDR3 spans 17 amino acids. Germline CDR1 is SGHKS and CDR2 is YYEKEE (reference sequence). Trimming took 0 bases from V and 8 from J, leaving 18 bases between them. As processed by the authors: The assay estimated nucleated cells by amplifying reference gene primers. Sequenced by immunoSEQ multiplex PCR; TCRdb stores in-frame clones only, minus some. V and J calls and clone size follow that table, whereas D and trimming were derived from the DNA. Altogether some 200,000 clones are present, around 80% being singletons, with the ten largest covering about 7.2%. Sequencing was carried out using peripheral blood. This receptor was identified in a woman aged 70 to 79 with acute or convalescent COVID-19. V is TRBV5-5 and J is TRBJ1-6; D is perhaps TRBD1 (6 bases). CDR3 in amino acids: CASSLDPPGGLDSPLHF. For the CDR3, the DNA is TGTGCCAGCAGCTTGGATCCGCCGGGGGGGCTGGATTCACCCCTCCACTTT.